This T cell receptor beta chain was sequenced for a study of shared clonotypes between healthy human individuals. Study-level results: An expected dependence of interdonor clonotype sharing on sequencing depth was noted.

Every contributor of samples was a Caucasian grown-up residing in Nashville, Tennessee. Ten immunoSEQ deep assay plates held the unsorted PBMC DNA. Original handling: Without quality scores, immunoSEQ junctional reads could not be filtered like full-length reads. Libraries were prepared by immunoSEQ multiplex PCR; TCRdb keeps only in-frame clonotypes and omits some of them. The V and J calls and clone size were taken over from that table, and D and trimming were inferred from the DNA. Of some 490,000 clones detected, over 70% appear once; the ten largest clones hold more than 9.5%. The CDR3 runs 14 residues. Germline CDR1 is SGHTA and CDR2 is FQGTGA. Trimming at V came to 4 bases and at J to 2 bases, leaving 3 bases not matched to a gene. The table lists this clone with many counts. As yet, its antigen is unknown.

The chain couples TRBV7-3 to TRBJ2-3; TRBD2 matches 7 bases. What was sequenced was PBMCs. The receptor was derived from a woman aged 40 to 50 in good health. Some clones in this sample may be carry-over from other donors' samples. The DNA of the CDR3 is TGTGCCAGCAGCTCCGGGACTACCACAGATACGCAGTATTTT. This codes for CASSSGTTTDTQYF.